These 2 T cell receptor beta chains were all obtained from the same sample, sequenced in a study of T cell repertoires in cytomegalovirus infection. One entry per CDR3 protein results from TCRdb running MiXCR on the reads. The repertoire holds approximately 550,000 distinct CDR3 sequences, with approximately 15% as singletons. Sequencing was performed on CD8+ T cells from PBMCs. The receptor set was obtained from a human donor in good health (CMV status not recorded). Some clones in this sample may be carry-over from other donors' samples.

This clonotype was detected ten times or more. V usage is TRBV28 and J usage is TRBJ2-2; unclear D gene. The CDR3 loop spans 13 amino acids. CDR1 is MDHEN, CDR2 SYDVKM, per germline. V dropped 3 bases and J dropped 5 bases, with 7 bases sitting between them. CDR3 amino acids: CASSLYGTGELFF. CDR3 DNA: TGTGCCAGCAGTTTGTACGGGACCGGGGAGCTGTTTTTT.

This clonotype has a count of ten or more. The chain is built from TRBV4-1 and TRBJ2-1, with 13 bases matching TRBD2. After removal of 2 bases from V and 1 base from J, the junction contained 8 bases not matched to a gene. CDR1 and CDR2 from the germline V gene are MGHRA and YSYEKL. The CDR3 has 19 amino acids. The DNA for the CDR3 is TGCGCCAGCAGCCAACATCCCTCGACTAGCGGGAGGTCCTACAATGAGCAGTTCTTC. Translating gives CASSQHPSTSGRSYNEQFF.